This passage covers 24 T cell receptor beta chains from one sample sequenced in a study of shared clonotypes between healthy human individuals. Repertoires were generated with immunoSEQ multiplex PCR, while TCRdb's copy carries only in-frame clones and drops some. The sample records 100,000 to 120,000 clones, about 63% being singletons. Sequenced input: memory CD8+ T cells sorted from blood. Subset meaning: CD45RO+ cells pooled with CCR7-negative TemRA cells. Receptors originate from a woman aged 25 to 39 in good health.

This rearrangement joins TRBV11-2 to TRBJ2-7, with 7 bases that match TRBD1. The ends lost 4 bases at V and 2 bases at J; junction bases unmatched: 8. The CDR3 extends over 15 amino acids. In germline, CDR1 is SGHAT, CDR2 FQNNGV. The CDR3 region is CASSSYPGQTYEQYF. DNA of the CDR3: TGTGCCAGCAGCTCCTACCCGGGACAGACCTACGAGCAGTACTTC.

V gene TRBV25-1 combines with J gene TRBJ2-5, with a weak D call TRBD2 (5 bases). The closer fit of TRBJ2-7 to the DNA end suggests the J call may be wrong. This CDR3 has 15 amino acids. The V gene's germline CDR1 is MGHDK and CDR2 SYGVNS. Here the CDR3 reads CASSEEGDDSYEQYF. The CDR3 DNA reads as TGTGCCAGCAGTGAAGAGGGTGACGACTCCTACGAGCAGTACTTC.

J is TRBJ2-1 and V is TRBV28; 13 positions match TRBD2. This CDR3 is built from 17 residues. Trimming took 5 bases from V and 8 from J; bases not matched to a gene: 12. The germline V gene has CDR1 MDHEN and CDR2 SYDVKM. The CDR3 protein is CASSISEGLAGRDEQFF. CDR3 sequence (DNA): TGTGCCAGCAGTATAAGCGAGGGACTAGCGGGAAGGGATGAGCAGTTCTTC.

V is TRBV7-2 and J is TRBJ2-7; no clear D gene. Trimming took off 5 bases at V and 5 bases at J, with 7 bases between the two ends. The CDR3 is made up of 11 amino acids. Germline V gene lookup returns CDR1 SGHTA and CDR2 FQGNSA. The chain's CDR3 is CASSPHHEQYF. Here the CDR3 DNA reads TGTGCCAGCAGCCCCCACCACGAGCAGTACTTC.

V usage is TRBV18 and J usage is TRBJ2-5, with D possibly being TRBD1 (6 bases). Germline CDR1 is KGHSH and CDR2 is LQKENI. V lost 3 bases, J lost 2 bases, and 13 bases lay in between. The CDR3 totals 15 residues. DNA of the CDR3: TGTGCCAGCTCACCGGGGGCGCAAGGGCAAGAGACCCAGTACTTC. It yields the protein CASSPGAQGQETQYF.

Written as DNA, the CDR3 is TGTGCCAGCAGCTCCGGATTTGGGGGGCGGGTTGGTGCTTTCTTT. This gives the protein CASSSGFGGRVGAFF. V gene TRBV11-2 combines with J gene TRBJ1-1; possible D gene TRBD1, 6 bases. Germline assignment: CDR1 SGHAT and CDR2 FQNNGV. The CDR3 loop spans 15 amino acids. Trimming took off 4 bases at V and 11 bases at J, with 23 bases between the two ends. The full variable domain, in which reference TRBV11-2 and TRBJ1-1 provide the parts outside the CDR3, is EAGVAQSPRYKIIEKRQSVAFWCNPISGHATLYWYQQILGQGPKLLIQFQNNGVVDDSQLPKDRFSAERLKGVDSTLKIQPAKLEDSAVYLCASSSGFGGRVGAFFGQGTRLTVV.

The genes are TRBV9 and TRBJ1-2; TRBD1 agrees at 7 bases. V lost 4 bases and J lost 4; bases outside the gene matches: 10. The CDR3 spans 15 residues. The V gene's germline CDR1 is SGDLS and CDR2 YYNGEE. The CDR3 DNA reads as TGTGCCAGCAGCTATGGACAGGAGATACTCTATGGCTACACCTTC. Translated: CASSYGQEILYGYTF.

This clone came up once. The genes are TRBV9 and TRBJ2-1; 8 positions match TRBD2. The CDR3 has 17 residues. V lost 0 bases to trimming and J lost 5 bases; unmatched junction nucleotides: 10. Germline CDR1 is SGDLS and CDR2 is YYNGEE. The CDR3 DNA sequence: TGTGCCAGCAGCGTAGGCCGTCGTAGCGGGGCAGACAATGAGCAGTTCTTC. Translating gives CASSVGRRSGADNEQFF.

The CDR3 DNA is TGTGCCAGCTCACCGCTACCGACTAGCGGGGCGTCGTATTCCTACAATGAGCAGTTCTTC. It is translated as CASSPLPTSGASYSYNEQFF. The chain is built from TRBV18 and TRBJ2-1, with 11 bases matching TRBD2. Germline CDR1 is KGHSH and CDR2 is LQKENI. The V and J ends lost 3 bases and 1 base, in that order; junction bases with no gene match: 14. The CDR3 is 20 amino acids. Drawing the rest from reference TRBV18 and TRBJ2-1, the complete variable domain is NAGVMQNPRHLVRRRGQEARLRCSPMKGHSHVYWYRQLPEEGLKFMVYLQKENIIDESGMPKERFSAEFPKEGPSILRIQQVVRGDSAAYFCASSPLPTSGASYSYNEQFFGPGTRLTVL.

This clone was observed a handful of times. The gene calls are TRBV7-8 and TRBJ1-5, with 8 bases identical to TRBD1. V was clipped by 5 bases and J by 4 bases; unmatched bases: 4. The CDR3 has 14 amino acids. Germline V gene data show CDR1 as SGHVS and CDR2 as FQNEAQ. CDR3 bases: TGTGCCAGCAGCGCCAGGGGGCATAATCAGCCCCAGCATTTT. It codes for CASSARGHNQPQHF.

There are a few counts of this clone. This chain joins TRBV5-5 and TRBJ1-1; D gene unclear. Between the trimmed V and J ends, which lost 3 bases and 5 bases, there was a span of 14 bases. CDR1 SGHKS and CDR2 YYEKEE come from the germline V gene (reference sequence). This CDR3 spans 14 amino acids. This CDR3 is CASSSGVMGTEAFF. For the CDR3, the DNA is TGTGCCAGCAGCTCTGGTGTGATGGGAACTGAAGCTTTCTTT.

A word on this clone: A much larger clone differs from this one at a single base, so this may be a read error. Other nucleotide sequences in the sample specify the same CDR3. The genes are TRBV25-1 and TRBJ2-7; the match to TRBD1 covers 9 bases. Germline loops: CDR1 MGHDK, CDR2 SYGVNS. The CDR3 is made up of 15 amino acids. CDR3 DNA: TGTGCCAGCAGTGATCCCAACAGGGGGCCTGACGAGCAGTACTTT. Its protein is CASSDPNRGPDEQYF.

The chain uses TRBV2 and TRBJ1-5; 7 nucleotides line up with TRBD1. Germline CDR1 reads SNHLY; CDR2 reads FYNNEI. The CDR3 spans 17 residues. Unmatched junction bases numbered 5, after V lost 0 bases and J lost 0 bases. CDR3 in DNA: TGTGCCAGCAGTGAAGCGTTAGGACAGGATAGCAATCAGCCCCAGCATTTT. It specifies CASSEALGQDSNQPQHF.

V usage is TRBV7-2 and J usage is TRBJ2-7; the match to TRBD1 covers 7 bases. V dropped 2 bases and J dropped 5; count of bases not matched to a gene: 3. Germline V gene sequence: CDR1 SGHTA, CDR2 FQGNSA. The CDR3 totals 13 residues. The CDR3 loop reads CASSLKGGDEQYF. CDR3 DNA sequence: TGTGCCAGCAGCTTAAAAGGGGGCGACGAGCAGTACTTC.

The chain combines TRBV19 with TRBJ1-4; maybe TRBD1 (5 bases). Germline loops: CDR1 LNHDA, CDR2 SQIVND (reference sequence). This CDR3 is built from 16 residues. V dropped 4 bases and J dropped 0 bases, with 12 bases sitting between them. The CDR3 protein is CASSTRGATTNEKLFF. CDR3 bases: TGTGCCAGTAGTACCCGAGGGGCAACAACTAATGAAAAACTGTTTTTT.

V usage is TRBV15 and J usage is TRBJ2-7; D might be TRBD2 (6 bases). Looked up from germline, CDR1 is LNHNV and CDR2 is YYDKDF (reference sequence). Trimming cost V 0 bases and J 1 base, with 10 bases left between them. This CDR3 has 15 residues. The CDR3, as DNA: TGTGCCACCAGCAGAGATAGTAGCGGATCCTACGAGCAGTACTTC. This codes for CATSRDSSGSYEQYF.

The chain has TRBV18 and TRBJ2-5; D perhaps matches TRBD2 (5 bases). V lost 0 bases to trimming and J lost 2 bases, with 10 bases between them. The CDR3 spans 15 residues. In germline, CDR1 is KGHSH, CDR2 LQKENI. The CDR3 reads CASSPPYEGQETQYF. DNA for the CDR3: TGTGCCAGCTCACCACCCTACGAGGGACAAGAGACCCAGTACTTC.

This clone occurred a few times. The chain links TRBV21-1 to TRBJ1-5. TRBV21-1 is a recognized pseudogene. The CDR3 is made up of 15 amino acids. The CDR3 loop reads CASSKVERVIQPQHF. For the CDR3, the DNA is TGTGCCAGCAGCAAAGTGGAGAGGGTTATTCAGCCCCAGCATTTT.

The J gene is TRBJ1-5, the V gene TRBV28; D ambiguous. The germline CDR1 and CDR2 sequences are MDHEN and SYDVKM. The CDR3 loop spans 12 amino acids. V was pared by 6 bases and J by 0 bases, with 3 bases between. In DNA, the CDR3 is TGTGCCAGCAGGATTAGCAATCAGCCCCAGCATTTT. Protein product: CASRISNQPQHF.

The CDR3 spells CASSLSPGGRGEKLFF. Written as DNA, the CDR3 is TGCGCCAGCAGCCTAAGTCCAGGGGGGCGAGGGGAAAAACTGTTTTTT. The rearrangement uses TRBV4-1 and TRBJ1-4; 7 bases are a match to TRBD1. The CDR3 covers 16 residues. Germline trimming cut 4 bases from V and 8 bases from J; bases unmatched to any gene: 13. The germline V gene encodes CDR1 MGHRA and CDR2 YSYEKL.

This rearrangement joins TRBV19 to TRBJ2-5; 11 nucleotides align to TRBD2. The end of the DNA is better explained by TRBJ2-7, so the J call may be wrong. The CDR3 has 14 amino acids. Germline V gene lookup returns CDR1 LNHDA and CDR2 SQIVND (reference sequence). CDR3 coding DNA: TGTGCCAGTAGTGTGACTAGCGGGGCCTACGAGCAGTACTTC. Its protein product is CASSVTSGAYEQYF.

The rearrangement joins TRBV11-2 to TRBJ1-2, with D possibly TRBD1 on 5 matching bases. Germline CDR1 reads SGHAT; CDR2 reads FQNNGV. CDR3 length: 15 residues. V lost 0 bases to trimming and J lost 5 bases, with 13 bases between them. DNA for the CDR3: TGTGCCAGCAGCTTAGATCGGCAGGGCTTTTATGGCTACACCTTC. Translated, it gives CASSLDRQGFYGYTF.

This chain uses TRBV7-9 with TRBJ2-3; D is uncertain. The CDR3 has 15 residues. The ends were cut back, 4 bases at V and 4 bases at J, with 15 bases in the middle. Germline values: CDR1 SEHNR, CDR2 FQNEAQ (reference sequence). The CDR3 spells CASSSSHGKADTQYF. DNA for the CDR3: TGTGCCAGCAGCTCATCGCACGGAAAAGCAGATACGCAGTATTTT.

This clone came up a few times. The chain is built from TRBV19 and TRBJ2-7; no clear D. This CDR3 contains 15 residues. V lost 6 bases and J 0 bases, leaving 15 bases between the germline ends. Germline-derived CDR1 and CDR2 are LNHDA and SQIVND (reference sequence). The CDR3 here is CASSHVGQSSYEQYF. The CDR3 DNA reads as TGTGCCAGTAGCCATGTAGGGCAGTCCTCCTACGAGCAGTACTTC.